One sample yielded the 26 T cell receptor beta chains listed below, sequenced in a study of T cells in Graves' hyperthyroidism and ophthalmopathy. Researchers amplified the TCR beta CDR3 regions from RNA transcripts. HTBI primers were the set used in a first-round RT-PCR of the TCR CDR3. In TCRdb, the multiplex PCR reads were re-called with MiXCR into one record per CDR3 protein. This table has about 400,000 distinct CDR3 sequences, about 15% appearing once. The sequenced sample consisted of blood. The receptors were gathered from a woman aged 25 to 45 with Graves' hyperthyroidism.

There are a few counts of this clonotype. The CDR3 protein is CASSLMLAGPPFGDTQYF. The CDR3 region has the DNA TGTGCCAGCAGTTTAATGCTAGCGGGTCCCCCTTTTGGAGATACGCAGTATTTT. V is TRBV27 and J is TRBJ2-3; 8 nucleotides line up with TRBD2. Germline V gene data show CDR1 as MNHEY and CDR2 as SMNVEV (reference sequence). The CDR3 has 18 residues. The junction had 15 bases not matched to a gene; V was cut back by 2 bases and J by 5 bases.

This clonotype was recorded at least ten times. The rearrangement links TRBV6-2 or TRBV6-3 to TRBJ1-1, with D hard to call. The CDR3 consists of 13 residues. Looked up from germline, CDR1 is MNHEY and CDR2 is SVGEGT. The V end lost 4 bases, the J end lost 3 bases, and 9 bases lay between the germline ends. The chain's CDR3 is CASSWVRDTEAFF. CDR3 sequence (DNA): TGTGCCAGCAGTTGGGTGAGGGACACTGAAGCTTTCTTT.

This clonotype came up a few times. The V gene is TRBV7-9, the J gene TRBJ2-5; D may be TRBD2 (6 bases). The length of the CDR3 is 13 residues. The V end was cut by 6 bases, the J end by 5 bases, with 13 bases between. The germline V gene encodes CDR1 SEHNR and CDR2 FQNEAQ (reference sequence). CDR3: CASRQAGGETQYF. The CDR3 nucleotides are TGTGCCAGCAGACAGGCAGGAGGGGAGACCCAGTACTTC.

This chain connects TRBV20-1 to TRBJ2-3; 8 bases are a match to TRBD2. CDR3 size: 13 residues. The V segment lost 3 bases and the J segment 2 bases; nucleotides outside the gene matches: 1. CDR1 and CDR2 from the germline V gene are DFQATT and SNEGSKA (reference sequence). The CDR3 region is CSASGRATDTQYF. The CDR3, as DNA: TGCAGTGCTAGCGGGAGGGCCACAGATACGCAGTATTTT.

On this clonotype: A much larger clone lies a single base off, so this may be a read error. The chain is built from TRBV5-6 and TRBJ2-7; D is uncertain. The J call may be faulty, since TRBJ2-1 better matches the DNA end. Germline assignment: CDR1 SGHDT and CDR2 YYEEEE. The CDR3 has 14 residues. This chain's CDR3 is CASSLAAGSYEQFF. CDR3 DNA: TGTGCCAGCAGCTTGGCGGCAGGCTCCTACGAGCAGTTCTTC.

This clonotype was detected many times. Written as DNA, the CDR3 is TGTGCCAGCAGCTTAGGGGATAGGGTCAAGGATAGCTACAATGAGCAGTTCTTC. Protein sequence: CASSLGDRVKDSYNEQFF. The chain uses TRBV11-3 and TRBJ2-1; D is unresolved. V was shortened by 1 base and J by 3 bases, with 19 bases between the two germline ends. The CDR3 totals 18 residues. Germline CDR1 reads SGHNT; CDR2 reads YENEEA.

The sample holds many counts of this clonotype. The CDR3 DNA reads as TGTGCCAGCACTTTCGCGAGTAAGCAGTACTTC. Translation: CASTFASKQYF. The chain carries TRBV6-5 and TRBJ2-7; D unclear. The CDR3 spans 11 residues. The germline V and J ends were trimmed by 7 bases and 8 bases, with 12 bases remaining between them. CDR1 and CDR2 from the germline V gene are MNHEY and SVGAGI.

V is TRBV9 and J is TRBJ2-3; unclear D gene. Trimming took 0 bases from V and 0 from J, leaving 11 bases between them. The CDR3 totals 16 residues. Germline values: CDR1 SGDLS, CDR2 YYNGEE. DNA for the CDR3: TGTGCCAGCAGCGTAGCTTGGGGTCCGAGCACAGATACGCAGTATTTT. It translates to CASSVAWGPSTDTQYF. Together with reference TRBV9 and TRBJ2-3, the CDR3 gives the full variable domain: DSGVTQTPKHLITATGQRVTLRCSPRSGDLSVYWYQQSLDQGLQFLIQYYNGEERAKGNILERFSAQQFPDLHSELNLSSLELGDSALYFCASSVAWGPSTDTQYFGPGTRLTVL.

Many counts were recorded for this clonotype. J is TRBJ2-5 and V is TRBV7-9; D remains ambiguous. Trimming stripped 1 base from V and 3 bases from J, with 9 bases between. The V gene's germline CDR1 is SEHNR and CDR2 FQNEAQ (reference sequence). The CDR3 is 14 amino acids. CDR3 sequence (DNA): TGTGCCAGCAGCTTAGGTATCAGCAAAGAGACCCAGTACTTC. Its protein product is CASSLGISKETQYF.

The rearrangement uses TRBV5-6 and TRBJ2-1; 8 bases match TRBD2. The CDR3 spans 15 residues. J gave up 12 bases and V 0 bases, and 11 bases lay outside the gene matches. Germline-derived CDR1 and CDR2 are SGHDT and YYEEEE. The CDR3 loop reads CASSLGAAGDFGQFF. The CDR3, as DNA: TGTGCCAGCAGCTTGGGTGCAGCGGGGGACTTTGGGCAGTTCTTC. The full variable domain, its missing parts supplied by reference TRBV5-6 and TRBJ2-1, is DAGVTQSPTHLIKTRGQQVTLRCSPKSGHDTVSWYQQALGQGPQFIFQYYEEEERQRGNFPDRFSGHQFPNYSSELNVNALLLGDSALYLCASSLGAAGDFGQFFGPGTRLTVL.

In nucleotides, the CDR3 is TGTGCCAGTAGTTCAATCCGGGACAGAAACACAGATACGCAGTATTTT. This translates into CASSSIRDRNTDTQYF. The J gene is TRBJ2-3, the V gene TRBV19, with TRBD1 matching 7 bases. V was pared by 5 bases and J by 2 bases, with 10 bases of the junction left unmatched. This CDR3 is 16 amino acids long. From germline, CDR1 is LNHDA and CDR2 SQIVND (reference sequence).

This clonotype was seen ten or more times. V gene TRBV7-8 combines with J gene TRBJ1-1; D may be TRBD1 (5 bases). The V gene's germline CDR1 is SGHVS and CDR2 FQNEAQ. With 1 base removed from V and 4 bases from J, the gap between germline ends came to 7 bases. This CDR3 spans 13 amino acids. The CDR3 DNA follows: TGTGCCAGCAGCTTAGGGGGGACCACTGAAGCTTTCTTT. This sequence encodes CASSLGGTTEAFF. The full variable domain, in which reference TRBV7-8 and TRBJ1-1 provide the parts outside the CDR3, is GAGVSQSPRYKVAKRGQDVALRCDPISGHVSLFWYQQALGQGPEFLTYFQNEAQLDKSGLPSDRFFAERPEGSVSTLKIQRTQQEDSAVYLCASSLGGTTEAFFGQGTRLTVV.

At least ten counts were recorded for this clonotype. The J gene is TRBJ2-2, the V gene TRBV7-3; D is undetermined. Germline values: CDR1 SGHTA, CDR2 FQGTGA. This CDR3 comprises 13 residues. V shed 5 bases and J shed 4 bases, with 8 bases lying between them. In DNA, the CDR3 is TGTGCCAGCAGCCCCCGAGGCACCGGGGAGCTGTTTTTT. Translated: CASSPRGTGELFF.

This clonotype was counted only a few times. V gene TRBV5-6 combines with J gene TRBJ1-1, with D possibly TRBD1 on 6 matching bases. Germline assignment: CDR1 SGHDT and CDR2 YYEEEE. V dropped 4 bases and J dropped 6 bases, with 19 bases sitting between them. The CDR3 sequence is 15 residues long. The chain's CDR3 is CASSPGGGPAAEAFF. Here the CDR3 DNA reads TGTGCCAGCAGCCCCGGGGGGGGCCCTGCCGCTGAAGCTTTCTTT.

This clonotype occurred many times. The V call is TRBV3-1, the J call TRBJ1-2; D remains unclear. V was clipped by 2 bases and J by 5 bases, with 3 bases between them. CDR1 is LGHDT and CDR2 is YNNKEL in the germline V gene (reference sequence). The CDR3 spans 11 residues. The CDR3 DNA follows: TGTGCCAGCAGCCAAAATTATGGCTACACCTTC. Its protein is CASSQNYGYTF. The full variable domain, rest sourced from reference TRBV3-1 and TRBJ1-2, is DTAVSQTPKYLVTQMGNDKSIKCEQNLGHDTMYWYKQDSKKFLKIMFSYNNKELIINETVPNRFSPKSPDKAHLNLHINSLELGDSAVYFCASSQNYGYTFGSGTRLTVV.

This clonotype was picked up a small number of times. CDR3 nucleotide sequence: TGTGCCAGCAGCTCGGGACCCCCCCACAATGAGCAGTTCTTC. Translation: CASSSGPPHNEQFF. The chain links TRBV27 to TRBJ2-1; D assignment may be TRBD1 or TRBD2 (5 bases each). V gave up 6 bases and J gave up 5 bases, with 14 bases separating them. CDR1 MNHEY and CDR2 SMNVEV come from the germline V gene (reference sequence). The CDR3 loop spans 14 amino acids.

This sequence joins TRBV29-1 and TRBJ2-3, with TRBD2 as a possible D gene (6 bases). The germline V and J ends were trimmed by 7 bases and 10 bases, with 15 bases remaining between them. Germline lookup yields CDR1 SQVTM and CDR2 ANQGSEA. The CDR3 runs 11 residues. The CDR3 DNA reads TGCAGCGCACCGACTAGTAGGGCGCAGTATTTT. Translating it yields CSAPTSRAQYF.

This clonotype was seen ten or more times. V usage is TRBV28 and J usage is TRBJ2-7; D might be TRBD1 (6 bases). Trimming removed 5 bases from V and 2 bases from J, with 13 bases in between. There are 14 residues in the CDR3. Germline-derived CDR1 and CDR2 are MDHEN and SYDVKM. The CDR3 sequence is CASSARDNPYEQYF. The CDR3, as DNA: TGTGCCAGCAGTGCCCGGGACAACCCCTACGAGCAGTACTTC.

In its sample, this clonotype was seen many times. The chain recombines TRBV7-9 with TRBJ1-3, with D perhaps TRBD1 (5 bases). The CDR3 sequence is 16 residues long. Between the trimmed V and J ends, which lost 4 bases and 0 bases, there was a span of 13 bases. Germline CDR1 SEHNR, CDR2 FQNEAQ (reference sequence). The CDR3 nucleotides are TGTGCCAGCAGCTCGATAGGGGACTTCTCTGGAAACACCATATATTTT. This codes for CASSSIGDFSGNTIYF.

This clonotype came up a few times. The chain links TRBV2 to TRBJ1-2; 10 bases are a match to TRBD1. The CDR3 extends over 14 amino acids. Germline V gene lookup returns CDR1 SNHLY and CDR2 FYNNEI. The J segment lost 6 bases and the V segment lost 7 bases, leaving 8 bases of the junction unmatched. CDR3 nucleotide sequence: TGTGCCAGCACCTCATCCGGGACAGGGGATGGCTACACCTTC. Its translation: CASTSSGTGDGYTF.

This clonotype has more than one count but fewer than ten. V is TRBV19 and J is TRBJ1-5; D unclear. Germline CDR1 LNHDA, CDR2 SQIVND (reference sequence). The CDR3 spans 16 residues. V lost 10 bases to trimming and J lost 3 bases, with 22 bases between them. CDR3 residues: CATRAKDNTFNQPQHF. The CDR3 DNA is TGTGCCACGAGGGCAAAAGACAACACCTTCAATCAGCCCCAGCATTTT.

This clonotype was found a few times. This sequence joins TRBV11-2 and TRBJ2-7; D perhaps matches TRBD2 (6 bases). Germline CDR1 and CDR2: SGHAT and FQNNGV. Trimming stripped 5 bases from V and 4 bases from J, with 9 bases between. The CDR3 has 12 residues. CDR3 bases: TGTGCCAGCAGCATACTAGCTTACGAGCAGTACTTC. Its protein is CASSILAYEQYF.

Only a few counts were recorded for this clonotype. This sequence joins TRBV9 and TRBJ1-3, with D perhaps TRBD1 (5 bases). Trimming shortened V by 3 bases and J by 1 base, and 14 bases separated the two germline ends. The CDR3 is 16 residues long. CDR1 and CDR2 (germline): SGDLS, YYNGEE. The CDR3 nucleotides read TGTGCCAGCAGCGCCACCGGGACGGTATCTGGAAACACCATATATTTT. It specifies CASSATGTVSGNTIYF.

This clonotype was picked up many times. The chain carries TRBV29-1 and TRBJ2-5; D remains unclear. Germline lookup yields CDR1 SQVTM and CDR2 ANQGSEA. This CDR3 is built from 11 residues. CDR3 protein: CIIIIEETQYF. CDR3 DNA sequence: TGCATCATAATAATTGAAGAGACCCAGTACTTC. The full variable domain, its missing parts supplied by reference TRBV29-1 and TRBJ2-5, is SAVISQKPSRDICQRGTSLTIQCQVDSQVTMMFWYRQQPGQSLTLIATANQGSEATYESGFVIDKFPISRPNLTFSTLTVSNMSPEDSSIYLCIIIIEETQYFGPGTRLLVL.

The table lists this clonotype with many counts. CDR3 sequence reads: CASSEGQTTEAFF. The CDR3 nucleotides read TGTGCCAGCAGTGAAGGACAGACCACTGAAGCTTTCTTT. The V call is TRBV6-1, the J call TRBJ1-1; possible D gene TRBD1, 5 bases. The V end was cut by 1 base, the J end by 4 bases, with 7 bases between. Germline loops: CDR1 MNHNS, CDR2 SASEGT. The CDR3 is 13 amino acids.

V gene TRBV27 combines with J gene TRBJ2-1; 7 nucleotides align to TRBD1. The J segment lost 5 bases and the V segment lost 5 bases, leaving 12 bases of the junction unmatched. The germline gives CDR1 MNHEY, CDR2 SMNVEV (reference sequence). This CDR3 has 16 residues. CDR3 sequence (DNA): TGTGCCAGCAGTCTAACAGGGGAGCGCCCGAACAATGAGCAGTTCTTC. Encoded protein: CASSLTGERPNNEQFF.